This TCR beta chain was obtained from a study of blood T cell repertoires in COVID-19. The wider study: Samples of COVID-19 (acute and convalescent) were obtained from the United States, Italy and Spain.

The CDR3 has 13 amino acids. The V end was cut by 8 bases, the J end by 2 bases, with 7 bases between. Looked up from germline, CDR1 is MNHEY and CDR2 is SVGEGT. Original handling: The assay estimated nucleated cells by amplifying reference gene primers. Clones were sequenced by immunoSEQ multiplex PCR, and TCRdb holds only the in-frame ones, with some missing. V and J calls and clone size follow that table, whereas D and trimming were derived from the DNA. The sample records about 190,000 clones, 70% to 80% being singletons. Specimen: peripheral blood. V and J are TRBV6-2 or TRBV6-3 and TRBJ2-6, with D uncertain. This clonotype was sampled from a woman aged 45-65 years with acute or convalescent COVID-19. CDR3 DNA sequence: TGTGCCAGCTGCCTAGCTGGGGCCAACGTCCTGACTTTC. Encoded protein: CASCLAGANVLTF.